A single sample is the source of the 11 T cell receptor beta chains below, sequenced in a study of T cell clones after liver transplantation. The repertoire was sequenced with immunoSEQ multiplex PCR; TCRdb's copy has only in-frame clones and lacks some. The sample has approximately 71,000 clones, around 93% seen once. Here the sequenced sample was CD4+ T cells from blood, taken 25 months after liver transplant. These receptors all come from a human patient who received a liver transplant. Certain T cells may be donor cells from the graft.

The chain employs TRBV18 and TRBJ1-1, with 7 bases identical to TRBD1. Germline loops: CDR1 KGHSH, CDR2 LQKENI. Trimming took 6 bases from V and 4 from J; bases not matched to a gene: 8. The CDR3 length is 14 residues. The CDR3 here is CASSPDRLSTEAFF. The CDR3 DNA is TGTGCCAGCTCGCCGGACAGGTTGTCCACTGAAGCTTTCTTT.

V and J are TRBV9 and TRBJ1-3; D perhaps matches TRBD1 (5 bases). The CDR3 length is 15 residues. Germline V gene lookup returns CDR1 SGDLS and CDR2 YYNGEE. Trimming shortened V by 0 bases and J by 4 bases, and 11 bases separated the two germline ends. The CDR3: CASSVGLGGGNTIYF. Written as DNA, the CDR3 is TGTGCCAGCAGCGTAGGCCTCGGGGGAGGAAACACCATATATTTT.

V is TRBV2 and J is TRBJ2-2; TRBD2 matches at 7 bases. Germline V gene lookup returns CDR1 SNHLY and CDR2 FYNNEI. CDR3 length: 13 residues. V trimming: 3 bases; J trimming: 7 bases; junction bases outside the gene matches: 2. The CDR3 DNA reads as TGTGCCAGCAGTGAGGGGAGGGGCGGGGAGCTGTTTTTT. Translated: CASSEGRGGELFF.

This clone was detected only a few times. The chain is built from TRBV5-8 and TRBJ2-7; 7 bases are shared with TRBD2. Trimming cost V 4 bases and J 3 bases; bases outside gene matches: 13. Germline V gene data show CDR1 as SGHTS and CDR2 as YDEGEE. The CDR3 loop spans 16 amino acids. The CDR3 sequence is CASSKYWDRGDYEQYF. The CDR3 DNA follows: TGTGCCAGCAGCAAATATTGGGACCGGGGGGACTACGAGCAGTACTTC.

This clone was detected a few times. The chain employs TRBV9 and TRBJ1-4, with D uncertain. The CDR3 extends over 16 amino acids. The ends were cut back, 2 bases at V and 5 bases at J, with 16 bases in the middle. Germline V CDR1 and CDR2: SGDLS, YYNGEE. The CDR3 region is CASSVGSTPLNEKLFF. The CDR3 DNA reads TGTGCCAGCAGCGTCGGGTCGACCCCCTTGAATGAAAAACTGTTTTTT.

This clone has more than one count but fewer than ten. The chain has TRBV5-1 and TRBJ1-5, with D hard to call. CDR1 and CDR2 from the germline V gene are SGHRS and YFSETQ. Trimming stripped 0 bases from V and 7 bases from J, with 8 bases between. The CDR3 consists of 13 residues. DNA for the CDR3: TGCGCCAGCAGCTTGGACGGGGAACAGCCCCAGCATTTT. As protein: CASSLDGEQPQHF.

CDR3 sequence reads: CASSRRQSDQPQHF. CDR3 in DNA: TGTGCCAGCAGTCGGCGACAGTCTGATCAGCCCCAGCATTTT. V gene TRBV6-1 combines with J gene TRBJ1-5; D perhaps matches TRBD1 (5 bases). From germline, CDR1 is MNHNS and CDR2 SASEGT. CDR3 length: 14 amino acids. The ends were cut back, 5 bases at V and 5 bases at J, with 13 bases in the middle.

V is TRBV19 and J is TRBJ1-3; D not resolved. The CDR3 contains 16 residues. Trimming cost V 4 bases and J 0 bases, with 13 bases left between them. CDR1 is LNHDA and CDR2 is SQIVND in the germline V gene (reference sequence). The CDR3 reads CASSKRPVNSGNTIYF. In DNA form, the CDR3 reads TGTGCCAGTAGTAAGCGACCCGTCAACTCTGGAAACACCATATATTTT.

This chain connects TRBV15 to TRBJ1-3; 7 positions agree with TRBD1. Losses at the gene ends were 1 base for V and 0 bases for J; bases not matched to a gene: 6. Germline values: CDR1 LNHNV, CDR2 YYDKDF (reference sequence). The CDR3 extends over 17 amino acids. The CDR3 loop is CATSRGRTGPSGNTIYF. The CDR3, as DNA: TGTGCCACCAGCAGAGGCCGGACAGGACCCTCTGGAAACACCATATATTTT.

This rearrangement joins TRBV14 to TRBJ2-7; D is ambiguous. From germline, CDR1 is SGHDN and CDR2 FVKESK. Trimming shortened V by 2 bases and J by 2 bases, and 10 bases separated the two germline ends. The length of the CDR3 is 14 residues. CDR3 residues: CASSQHKAAYEQYF. In nucleotides, the CDR3 is TGTGCCAGCAGCCAACACAAGGCGGCCTACGAGCAGTACTTC.

The genes are TRBV18 and TRBJ2-4; D is undetermined. CDR1 and CDR2 (germline): KGHSH, LQKENI. Trimming pared 3 bases from V and 8 bases from J, leaving 14 bases between. This CDR3 has 14 amino acids. CDR3 residues: CASSPRTRVDIQYF. Written as DNA, the CDR3 is TGTGCCAGCTCACCCCGGACCCGAGTAGACATTCAGTACTTC.